The clone carrying this T cell receptor beta chain was detected only a few times. Its antigen is not known. This record comes from a study of identical twins. General study findings and limits: Because invariant MAIT and iNKT cells could be present, zero-insertion analyses could be partly confounded.

TCRdb independently ran MiXCR on the 5' RACE reads; one entry per CDR3 protein. The sample lists about 520,000 distinct CDR3 sequences; about 20% were seen once. This CDR3 is built from 13 residues. V lost 3 bases, J lost 10 bases, and 13 bases lay in between. Germline CDR1 WNHNN, CDR2 SYGVQD (reference sequence). These data were likewise used in another study, on T cells expressing NK-cell markers.

This TCR derives from a woman under 30 in good health. The specimen sequenced was CD4+ T cells sorted from blood. The rearrangement joins TRBV10-1 to TRBJ2-1; D is undetermined. CDR3: CASSDPAGLEQFF. The DNA of the CDR3 is TGCGCCAGCAGTGATCCAGCCGGGTTGGAGCAGTTCTTC.